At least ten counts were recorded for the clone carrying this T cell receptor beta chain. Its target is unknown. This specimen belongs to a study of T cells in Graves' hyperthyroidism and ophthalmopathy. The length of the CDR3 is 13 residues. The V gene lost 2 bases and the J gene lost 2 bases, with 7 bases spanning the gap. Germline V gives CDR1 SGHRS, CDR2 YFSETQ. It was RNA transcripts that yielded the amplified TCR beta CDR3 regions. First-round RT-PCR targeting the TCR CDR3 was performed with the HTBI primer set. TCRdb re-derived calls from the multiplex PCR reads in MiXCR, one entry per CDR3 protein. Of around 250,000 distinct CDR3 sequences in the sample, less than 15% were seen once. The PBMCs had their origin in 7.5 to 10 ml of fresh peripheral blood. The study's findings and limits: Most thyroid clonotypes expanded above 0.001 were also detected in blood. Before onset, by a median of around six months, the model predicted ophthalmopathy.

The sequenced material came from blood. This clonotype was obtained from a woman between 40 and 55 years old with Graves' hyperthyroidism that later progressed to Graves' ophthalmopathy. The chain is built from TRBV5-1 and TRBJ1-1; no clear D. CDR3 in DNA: TGCGCCAGCAGCTTTTCACGAAACACTGAAGCTTTCTTT. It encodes CASSFSRNTEAFF.